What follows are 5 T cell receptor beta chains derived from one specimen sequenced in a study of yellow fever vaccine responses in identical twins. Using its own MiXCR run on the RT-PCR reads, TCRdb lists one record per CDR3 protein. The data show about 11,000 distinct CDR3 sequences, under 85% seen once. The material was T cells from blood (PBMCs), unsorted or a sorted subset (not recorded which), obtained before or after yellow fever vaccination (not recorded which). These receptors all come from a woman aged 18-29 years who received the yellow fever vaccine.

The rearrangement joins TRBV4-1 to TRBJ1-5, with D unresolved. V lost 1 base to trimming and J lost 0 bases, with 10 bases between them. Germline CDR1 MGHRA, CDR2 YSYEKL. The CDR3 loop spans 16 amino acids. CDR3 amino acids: CASSQGGGFSNQPQHF. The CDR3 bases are TGCGCCAGCAGCCAAGGAGGTGGATTTAGCAATCAGCCCCAGCATTTT.

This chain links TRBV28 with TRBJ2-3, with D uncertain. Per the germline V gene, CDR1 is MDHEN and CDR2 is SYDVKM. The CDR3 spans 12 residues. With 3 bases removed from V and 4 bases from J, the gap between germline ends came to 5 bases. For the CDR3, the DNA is TGTGCCAGCAGTTTTTTTCCAGATACGCAGTATTTT. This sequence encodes CASSFFPDTQYF. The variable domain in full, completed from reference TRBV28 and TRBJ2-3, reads DVKVTQSSRYLVKRTGEKVFLECVQDMDHENMFWYRQDPGLGLRLIYFSYDVKMKEKGDIPEGYSVSREKKERFSLILESASTNQTSMYLCASSFFPDTQYFGPGTRLTVL.

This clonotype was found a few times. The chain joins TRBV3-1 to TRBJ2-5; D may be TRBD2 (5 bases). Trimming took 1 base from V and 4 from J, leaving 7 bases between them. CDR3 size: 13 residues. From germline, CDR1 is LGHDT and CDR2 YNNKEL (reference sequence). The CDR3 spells CASSQAEGETQYF. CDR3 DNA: TGTGCCAGCAGCCAAGCTGAGGGAGAGACCCAGTACTTC.

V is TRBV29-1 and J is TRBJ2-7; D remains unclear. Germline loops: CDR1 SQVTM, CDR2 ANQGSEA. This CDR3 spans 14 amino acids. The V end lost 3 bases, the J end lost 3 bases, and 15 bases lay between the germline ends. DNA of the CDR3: TGCAGCGTTGACGCCCAAAACTCCGACTACGAGCAGTACTTC. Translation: CSVDAQNSDYEQYF.

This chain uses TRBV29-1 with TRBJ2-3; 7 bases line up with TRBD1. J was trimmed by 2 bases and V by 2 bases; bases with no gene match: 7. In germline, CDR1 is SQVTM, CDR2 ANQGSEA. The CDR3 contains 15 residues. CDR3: CSVEQGGAATDTQYF. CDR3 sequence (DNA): TGCAGCGTTGAACAAGGGGGCGCGGCCACAGATACGCAGTATTTT.